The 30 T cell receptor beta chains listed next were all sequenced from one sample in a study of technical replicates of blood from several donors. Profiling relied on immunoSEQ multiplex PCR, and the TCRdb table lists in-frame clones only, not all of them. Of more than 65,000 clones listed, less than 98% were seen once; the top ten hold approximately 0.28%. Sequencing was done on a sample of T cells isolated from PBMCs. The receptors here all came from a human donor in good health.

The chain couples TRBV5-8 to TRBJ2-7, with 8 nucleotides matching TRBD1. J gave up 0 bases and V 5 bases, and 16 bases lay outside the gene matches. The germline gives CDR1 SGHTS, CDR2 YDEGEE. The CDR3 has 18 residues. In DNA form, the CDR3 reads TGTGCCAGCAGTGATAGGGCGACAGGGGCAATATCCTCCTACGAGCAGTACTTC. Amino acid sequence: CASSDRATGAISSYEQYF.

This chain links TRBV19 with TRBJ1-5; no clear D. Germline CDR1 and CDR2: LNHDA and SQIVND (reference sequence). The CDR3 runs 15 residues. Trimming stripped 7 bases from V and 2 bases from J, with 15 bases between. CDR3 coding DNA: TGTGCCAGTACCCCCGAGGGCCATCGCAATCAGCCCCAGCATTTT. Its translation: CASTPEGHRNQPQHF. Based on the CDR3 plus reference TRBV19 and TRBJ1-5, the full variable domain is DGGITQSPKYLFRKEGQNVTLSCEQNLNHDAMYWYRQDPGQGLRLIYYSQIVNDFQKGDIAEGYSVSREKKESFPLTVTSAQKNPTAFYLCASTPEGHRNQPQHFGDGTRLSIL.

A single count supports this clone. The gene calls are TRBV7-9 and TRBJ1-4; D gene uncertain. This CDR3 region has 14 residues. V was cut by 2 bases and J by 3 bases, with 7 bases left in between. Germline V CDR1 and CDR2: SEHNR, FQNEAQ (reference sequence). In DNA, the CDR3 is TGTGCCAGCAGCTTACGAGATTCTAATGAAAAACTGTTTTTT. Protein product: CASSLRDSNEKLFF.

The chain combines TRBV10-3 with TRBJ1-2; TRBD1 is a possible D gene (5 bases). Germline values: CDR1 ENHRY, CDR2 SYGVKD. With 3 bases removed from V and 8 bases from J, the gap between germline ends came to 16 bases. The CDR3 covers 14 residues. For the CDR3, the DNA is TGTGCCATCAGTGAACCCGGGAGAGGGGAAGGCTACACCTTC. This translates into CAISEPGRGEGYTF.

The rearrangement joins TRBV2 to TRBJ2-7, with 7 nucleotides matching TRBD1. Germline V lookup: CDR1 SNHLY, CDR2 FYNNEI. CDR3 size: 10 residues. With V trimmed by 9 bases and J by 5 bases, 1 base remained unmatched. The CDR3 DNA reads TGTGCCAGAGGGGGCAACGAGCAGTACTTC. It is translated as CARGGNEQYF.

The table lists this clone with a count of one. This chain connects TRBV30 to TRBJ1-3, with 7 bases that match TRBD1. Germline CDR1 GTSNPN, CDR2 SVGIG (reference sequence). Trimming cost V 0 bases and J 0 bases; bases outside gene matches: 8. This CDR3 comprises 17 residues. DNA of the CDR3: TGTGCCTGGAGTGTACGGGTGGCAGGGGGCTCTGGAAACACCATATATTTT. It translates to CAWSVRVAGGSGNTIYF.

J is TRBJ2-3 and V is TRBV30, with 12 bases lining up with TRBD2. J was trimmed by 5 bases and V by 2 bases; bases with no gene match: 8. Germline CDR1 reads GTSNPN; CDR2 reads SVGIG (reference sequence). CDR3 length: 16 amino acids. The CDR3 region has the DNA TGTGCCTGGAGTTACCTAGCGGGAGGGCCCGGAGATACGCAGTATTTT. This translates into CAWSYLAGGPGDTQYF.

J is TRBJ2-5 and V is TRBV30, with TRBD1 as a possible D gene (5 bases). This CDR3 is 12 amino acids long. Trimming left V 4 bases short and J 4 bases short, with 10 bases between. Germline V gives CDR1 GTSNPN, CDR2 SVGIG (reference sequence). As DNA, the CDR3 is TGTGCCTGGAAGGGGCCAGGAGAGACCCAGTACTTC. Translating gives CAWKGPGETQYF.

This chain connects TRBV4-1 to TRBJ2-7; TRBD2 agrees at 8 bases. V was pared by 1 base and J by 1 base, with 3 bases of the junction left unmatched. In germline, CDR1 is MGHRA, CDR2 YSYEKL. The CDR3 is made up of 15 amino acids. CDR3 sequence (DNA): TGCGCCAGCAGCCAAGGACTAGCGCCTTCCTACGAGCAGTACTTC. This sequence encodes CASSQGLAPSYEQYF.

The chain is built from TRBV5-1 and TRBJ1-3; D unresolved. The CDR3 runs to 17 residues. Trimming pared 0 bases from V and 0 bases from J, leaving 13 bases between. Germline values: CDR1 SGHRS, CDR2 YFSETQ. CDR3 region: CASSLALGSDSGNTIYF. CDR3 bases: TGCGCCAGCAGCTTGGCCCTAGGTTCGGACTCTGGAAACACCATATATTTT.

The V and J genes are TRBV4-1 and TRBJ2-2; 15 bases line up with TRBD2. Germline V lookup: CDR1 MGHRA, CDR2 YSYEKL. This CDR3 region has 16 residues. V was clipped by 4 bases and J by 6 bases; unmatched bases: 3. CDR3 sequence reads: CASSLWTSGRAGELFF. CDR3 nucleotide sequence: TGCGCCAGCAGCCTTTGGACTAGCGGGAGGGCCGGGGAGCTGTTTTTT.

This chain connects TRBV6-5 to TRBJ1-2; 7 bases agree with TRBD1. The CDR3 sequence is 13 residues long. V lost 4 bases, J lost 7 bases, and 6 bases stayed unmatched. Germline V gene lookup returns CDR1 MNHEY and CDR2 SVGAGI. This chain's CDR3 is CASSSQGVGGYTF. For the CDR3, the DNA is TGTGCCAGCAGTTCCCAGGGGGTCGGTGGCTACACCTTC.

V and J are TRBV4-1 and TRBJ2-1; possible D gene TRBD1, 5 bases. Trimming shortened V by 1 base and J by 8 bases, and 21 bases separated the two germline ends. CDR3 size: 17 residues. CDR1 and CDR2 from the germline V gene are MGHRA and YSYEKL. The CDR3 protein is CASSQVVDRGGWDEQFF. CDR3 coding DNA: TGCGCCAGCAGCCAAGTTGTTGATAGGGGCGGTTGGGATGAGCAGTTCTTC.

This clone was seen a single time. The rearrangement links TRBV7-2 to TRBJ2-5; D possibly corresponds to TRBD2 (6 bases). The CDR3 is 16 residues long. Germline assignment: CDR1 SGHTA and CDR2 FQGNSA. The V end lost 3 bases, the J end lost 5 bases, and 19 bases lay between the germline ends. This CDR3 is CASSFLEADYSETQYF. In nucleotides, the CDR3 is TGTGCCAGCAGCTTCCTGGAGGCGGACTATTCGGAGACCCAGTACTTC.

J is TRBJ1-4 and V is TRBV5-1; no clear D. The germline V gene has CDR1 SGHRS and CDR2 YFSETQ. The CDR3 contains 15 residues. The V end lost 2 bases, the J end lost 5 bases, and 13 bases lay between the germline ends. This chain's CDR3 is CASSLDARSNEKLFF. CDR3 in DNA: TGCGCCAGCAGCTTAGATGCCAGGTCGAATGAAAAACTGTTTTTT. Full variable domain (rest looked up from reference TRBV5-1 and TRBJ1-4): KAGVTQTPRYLIKTRGQQVTLSCSPISGHRSVSWYQQTPGQGLQFLFEYFSETQRNKGNFPGRFSGRQFSNSRSEMNVSTLELGDSALYLCASSLDARSNEKLFFGSGTQLSVL.

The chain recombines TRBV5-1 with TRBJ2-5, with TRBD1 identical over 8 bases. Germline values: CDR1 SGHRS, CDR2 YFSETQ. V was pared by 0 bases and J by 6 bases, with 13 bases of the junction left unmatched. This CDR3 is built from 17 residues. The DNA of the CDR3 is TGCGCCAGCAGCTTGGCCCTAAGACAGGGGACGGTGAAGACCCAGTACTTC. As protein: CASSLALRQGTVKTQYF.

For the CDR3, the DNA is TGTGCCAGCAGCTACCCTATCTCGGATCGGGGGGGCTCAAAGGACGAGCAGTACTTC. The encoded protein is CASSYPISDRGGSKDEQYF. J is TRBJ2-7 and V is TRBV7-3; the match to TRBD2 covers 8 bases. This CDR3 comprises 19 residues. From germline, CDR1 is SGHTA and CDR2 FQGTGA. With 4 bases clipped from V and 5 bases from J, the junction kept 22 bases outside the gene matches.

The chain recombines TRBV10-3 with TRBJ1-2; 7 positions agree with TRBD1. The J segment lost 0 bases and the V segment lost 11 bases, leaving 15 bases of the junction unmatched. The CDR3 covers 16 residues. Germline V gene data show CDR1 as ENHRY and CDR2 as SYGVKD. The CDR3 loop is CAAHEGTGVANYGYTF. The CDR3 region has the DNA TGTGCCGCTCACGAGGGCACAGGGGTGGCTAACTATGGCTACACCTTC.

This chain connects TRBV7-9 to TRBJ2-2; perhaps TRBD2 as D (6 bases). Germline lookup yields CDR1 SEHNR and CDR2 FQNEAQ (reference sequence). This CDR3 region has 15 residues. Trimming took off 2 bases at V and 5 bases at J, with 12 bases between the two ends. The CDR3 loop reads CASSLSQEGTGELFF. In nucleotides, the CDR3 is TGTGCCAGCAGCTTATCGCAGGAGGGGACCGGGGAGCTGTTTTTT.

CDR3 in amino acids: CASSPGTGGYGYTF. Written as DNA, the CDR3 is TGTGCCAGCAGTCCCGGGACAGGGGGCTATGGCTACACCTTC. V gene TRBV28 combines with J gene TRBJ1-2; 11 positions agree with TRBD1. The CDR3 extends over 14 amino acids. After removal of 5 bases from V and 4 bases from J, the junction contained 3 bases not matched to a gene. Looked up from germline, CDR1 is MDHEN and CDR2 is SYDVKM.

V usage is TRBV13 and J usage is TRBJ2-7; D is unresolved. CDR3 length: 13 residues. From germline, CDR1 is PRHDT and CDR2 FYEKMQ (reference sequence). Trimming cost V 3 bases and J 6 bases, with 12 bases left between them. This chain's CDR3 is CASSFNLPAEQYF. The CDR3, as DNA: TGTGCCAGCAGCTTTAACTTGCCCGCCGAGCAGTACTTC. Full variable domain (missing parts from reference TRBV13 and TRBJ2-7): AAGVIQSPRHLIKEKRETATLKCYPIPRHDTVYWYQQGPGQDPQFLISFYEKMQSDKGSIPDRFSAQQFSDYHSELNMSSLELGDSALYFCASSFNLPAEQYFGPGTRLTVT.

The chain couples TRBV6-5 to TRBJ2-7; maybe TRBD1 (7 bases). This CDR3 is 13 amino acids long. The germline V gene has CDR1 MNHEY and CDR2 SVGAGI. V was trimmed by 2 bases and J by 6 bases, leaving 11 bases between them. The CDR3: CASSYRQGGEQYF. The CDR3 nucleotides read TGTGCCAGCAGTTACCGACAGGGAGGCGAGCAGTACTTC.

CDR3: CASSVYSNQPQHF. The CDR3 DNA reads TGTGCCAGCAGCGTTTATAGCAATCAGCCCCAGCATTTT. The chain is built from TRBV9 and TRBJ1-5; D not resolved. The germline V and J ends were trimmed by 2 bases and 0 bases, with 3 bases remaining between them. Germline lookup yields CDR1 SGDLS and CDR2 YYNGEE. The CDR3 contains 13 residues.

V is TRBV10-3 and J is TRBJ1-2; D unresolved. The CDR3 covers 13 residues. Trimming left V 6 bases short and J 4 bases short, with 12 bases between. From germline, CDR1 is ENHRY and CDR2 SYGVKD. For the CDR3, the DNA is TGTGCCATCAGAGATAGCACCAGCTATGGCTACACCTTC. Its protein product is CAIRDSTSYGYTF.

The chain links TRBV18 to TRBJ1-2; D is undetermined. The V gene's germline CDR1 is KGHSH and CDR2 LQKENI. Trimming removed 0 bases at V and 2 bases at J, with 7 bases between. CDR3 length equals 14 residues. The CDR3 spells CASSPPRQNYGYTF. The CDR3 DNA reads TGTGCCAGCTCACCACCTCGACAAAACTATGGCTACACCTTC.

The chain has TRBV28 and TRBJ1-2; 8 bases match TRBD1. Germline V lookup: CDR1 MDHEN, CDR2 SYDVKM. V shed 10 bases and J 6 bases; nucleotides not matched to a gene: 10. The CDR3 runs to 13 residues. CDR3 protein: CATETGALNGYTF. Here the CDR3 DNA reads TGTGCCACCGAGACAGGGGCCCTTAATGGCTACACCTTC.

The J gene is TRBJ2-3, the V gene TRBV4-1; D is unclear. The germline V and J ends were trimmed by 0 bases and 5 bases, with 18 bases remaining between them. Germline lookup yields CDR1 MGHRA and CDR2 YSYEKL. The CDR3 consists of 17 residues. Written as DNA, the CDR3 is TGCGCCAGCAGCCAAGAGTTTATTGCCGGCGGCAGAGATACGCAGTATTTT. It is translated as CASSQEFIAGGRDTQYF.

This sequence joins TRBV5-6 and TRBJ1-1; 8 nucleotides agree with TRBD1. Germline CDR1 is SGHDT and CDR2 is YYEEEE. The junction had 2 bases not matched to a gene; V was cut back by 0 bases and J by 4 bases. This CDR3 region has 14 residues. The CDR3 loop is CASSLGQGSTEAFF. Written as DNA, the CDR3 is TGTGCCAGCAGCTTGGGACAGGGGAGCACTGAAGCTTTCTTT.

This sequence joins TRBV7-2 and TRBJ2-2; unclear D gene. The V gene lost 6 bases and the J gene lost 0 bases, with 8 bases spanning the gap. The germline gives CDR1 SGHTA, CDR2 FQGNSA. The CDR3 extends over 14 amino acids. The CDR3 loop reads CASRSSSNTGELFF. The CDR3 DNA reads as TGTGCCAGCAGGAGTTCTTCGAACACCGGGGAGCTGTTTTTT. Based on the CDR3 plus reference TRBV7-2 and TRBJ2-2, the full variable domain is GAGVSQSPSNKVTEKGKDVELRCDPISGHTALYWYRQSLGQGLEFLIYFQGNSAPDKSGLPSDRFSAERTGGSVSTLTIQRTQQEDSAVYLCASRSSSNTGELFFGEGSRLTVL.

The CDR3 loop reads CASSILAGTGTNQPQHF. For the CDR3, the DNA is TGTGCCAGTAGTATTTTAGCCGGGACAGGAACGAATCAGCCCCAGCATTTT. The gene calls are TRBV19 and TRBJ1-5; 8 nucleotides align to TRBD1. Trimming cost V 3 bases and J 4 bases; bases outside gene matches: 11. The germline gives CDR1 LNHDA, CDR2 SQIVND (reference sequence). This CDR3 region has 17 residues.